A single sample is the source of the 9 T cell receptor beta chains below, sequenced in a study of blood T cell repertoires in COVID-19. Data came from immunoSEQ multiplex PCR; TCRdb stores just in-frame clones and leaves some out. The repertoire has 100,000 to 150,000 clones, about 86% of them found once; the top ten carry approximately 2.4%. The specimen was PBMCs or T cells enriched from blood (not recorded which). Every receptor here comes from a man in his forties or fifties with acute COVID-19.

The J gene is TRBJ1-2, the V gene TRBV28; no firm D call. The CDR3 extends over 12 amino acids. V was trimmed by 3 bases and J by 4 bases, leaving 6 bases between them. Germline loops: CDR1 MDHEN, CDR2 SYDVKM. The CDR3 loop reads CASSFASYGYTF. DNA of the CDR3: TGTGCCAGCAGTTTTGCCAGCTATGGCTACACCTTC.

The V gene is TRBV19, the J gene TRBJ2-5; 8 bases are a match to TRBD2. Germline V gene sequence: CDR1 LNHDA, CDR2 SQIVND (reference sequence). This CDR3 comprises 16 residues. With V trimmed by 4 bases and J by 1 base, 8 bases remained unmatched. Here the CDR3 DNA reads TGTGCCAGTAGTAGATTACCGGGGGGGACCCAAGAGACCCAGTACTTC. Translated, it gives CASSRLPGGTQETQYF.

The table lists this clone with a count of one. The rearrangement joins TRBV3-1 (or the pseudogene TRBV3-2) to TRBJ1-1; D is perhaps TRBD1 (5 bases). The CDR3 is 13 amino acids. V was clipped by 7 bases and J by 3 bases, with 12 bases between them. The germline V gene encodes CDR1 LGHDT and CDR2 YNNKEL (reference sequence). In DNA, the CDR3 is TGTGCCAGCACAGACGGGGGGGACACTGAAGCTTTCTTT. Amino acid sequence: CASTDGGDTEAFF.

This rearrangement joins TRBV10-3 to TRBJ1-4; possibly TRBD1 for D (6 bases). V was trimmed by 3 bases and J by 4 bases, leaving 15 bases between them. The CDR3 spans 16 residues. CDR1 and CDR2 from the germline V gene are ENHRY and SYGVKD. The CDR3 DNA follows: TGTGCCATCAGTGATGAGACAGAAGGGGGTAATGAAAAACTGTTTTTT. It translates to CAISDETEGGNEKLFF.

The CDR3 DNA follows: TGCGCCAGCGGTTCTAGCGGGGAAGAGACCCAGTACTTC. Its protein is CASGSSGEETQYF. This sequence joins TRBV5-1 and TRBJ2-5, with 9 bases identical to TRBD2. There are 13 residues in the CDR3. J lost 3 bases, V lost 7 bases, and 4 bases had no gene match. In germline, CDR1 is SGHRS, CDR2 YFSETQ.

The gene calls are TRBV3-1 (or the pseudogene TRBV3-2) and TRBJ1-1; TRBD1 agrees at 8 bases. Germline V gene sequence: CDR1 LGHDT, CDR2 YNNKEL (reference sequence). This CDR3 comprises 16 residues. J lost 1 base, V lost 5 bases, and 9 bases had no gene match. The CDR3 region is CASSKGSGGTNTEAFF. CDR3 in DNA: TGTGCCAGCAGCAAGGGGTCAGGGGGCACGAACACTGAAGCTTTCTTT.

This sequence joins TRBV19 and TRBJ2-2; 12 bases align to TRBD2. The CDR3 has 16 amino acids. Per germline, CDR1 LNHDA and CDR2 SQIVND (reference sequence). Losses at the gene ends were 4 bases for V and 1 base for J; bases not matched to a gene: 1. The CDR3 nucleotides read TGTGCCAGTAGTAAACTAGCGGGGGGGAACACCGGGGAGCTGTTTTTT. Translation: CASSKLAGGNTGELFF.

The chain joins TRBV18 to TRBJ2-1; a weak D match, TRBD1 (5 bases). V was cut by 5 bases and J by 9 bases, with 14 bases left in between. This CDR3 comprises 13 residues. Germline V lookup: CDR1 KGHSH, CDR2 LQKENI. The chain's CDR3 is CASSSAGPGEQFF. The CDR3 region has the DNA TGTGCCAGCTCATCAGCAGGGCCGGGTGAGCAGTTCTTC.

The sample holds a few counts of this clone. The chain is built from TRBV7-9 and TRBJ1-6; TRBD1 matches at 11 bases. V was clipped by 5 bases and J by 9 bases; unmatched bases: 9. There are 16 residues in the CDR3. Germline V gene lookup returns CDR1 SEHNR and CDR2 FQNEAQ (reference sequence). This CDR3 is CASSQLDRGHGSPLHF. The CDR3 DNA follows: TGTGCCAGCAGCCAGTTGGACAGGGGGCATGGTTCACCCCTCCACTTT.